One sample yielded the 9 T cell receptor beta chains listed below, sequenced in a study of CD8+CD57+ T cells in acquired aplastic anemia. Patients selected for sequencing had displayed CD8+CD57+ cell expansion by flow cytometry. Genomic DNA, the template, was used for profiling of the TCR beta VDJ and CDR3. TCRdb redid the calling of the reads with MiXCR, one entry per CDR3 protein. The sample lists approximately 95,000 distinct CDR3 sequences, about 63% occurring once. Source material: sorted CD4+, CD8+, or CD8+CD57+ T cells (not recorded which) from PBMCs. The source is a human donor with aplastic anemia.

The chain employs TRBV11-1 and TRBJ2-5; 7 bases fit TRBD2. V lost 8 bases and J lost 1; bases outside the gene matches: 10. Germline V gene data show CDR1 as SGHAT and CDR2 as FQDESV (reference sequence). CDR3 length: 15 amino acids. CDR3: CASGEGWGVQETQYF. CDR3 coding DNA: TGTGCCAGCGGGGAGGGGTGGGGAGTCCAAGAGACCCAGTACTTC.

The chain employs TRBV7-2 and TRBJ2-1, with 7 bases aligning to TRBD2. The CDR3 extends over 15 amino acids. The V and J ends lost 5 bases and 0 bases, in that order; junction bases with no gene match: 4. Looked up from germline, CDR1 is SGHTA and CDR2 is FQGNSA. CDR3 DNA sequence: TGTGCCAGCAGCGGGACTATGATCTCCTACAATGAGCAGTTCTTC. Protein product: CASSGTMISYNEQFF. Full variable domain (rest looked up from reference TRBV7-2 and TRBJ2-1): GAGVSQSPSNKVTEKGKDVELRCDPISGHTALYWYRQSLGQGLEFLIYFQGNSAPDKSGLPSDRFSAERTGGSVSTLTIQRTQQEDSAVYLCASSGTMISYNEQFFGPGTRLTVL.

This clonotype was recorded once. CDR3: CASRYPGETDTQYF. CDR3 DNA sequence: TGCGCCAGCAGGTATCCGGGAGAAACAGATACGCAGTATTTT. This sequence joins TRBV10-2 and TRBJ2-3, with TRBD2 as a possible D gene (6 bases). V dropped 6 bases and J dropped 3 bases, with 13 bases sitting between them. This CDR3 comprises 14 residues. The germline V gene has CDR1 WSHSY and CDR2 SAAADI.

The chain couples TRBV19 to TRBJ2-3; a possible D gene is TRBD1 (6 bases). The length of the CDR3 is 14 residues. Germline loops: CDR1 LNHDA, CDR2 SQIVND (reference sequence). V lost 10 bases, J lost 2 bases, and 16 bases lay in between. CDR3 sequence (DNA): TGTGCCACCGACGGGGACACCTACACAGATACGCAGTATTTT. This translates into CATDGDTYTDTQYF. The full variable domain, in which reference TRBV19 and TRBJ2-3 provide the parts outside the CDR3, is DGGITQSPKYLFRKEGQNVTLSCEQNLNHDAMYWYRQDPGQGLRLIYYSQIVNDFQKGDIAEGYSVSREKKESFPLTVTSAQKNPTAFYLCATDGDTYTDTQYFGPGTRLTVL.

This clonotype was detected ten times or more. The genes are TRBV20-1 and TRBJ1-5; unclear D gene. The CDR3 runs to 17 residues. Germline CDR1 DFQATT, CDR2 SNEGSKA (reference sequence). V shed 0 bases and J shed 3 bases, with 18 bases lying between them. CDR3 sequence (DNA): TGCAGTGCTAGAGATCGGGAGTACGATTGGGACAATCAGCCCCAGCATTTT. Its translation is CSARDREYDWDNQPQHF.

The V gene is TRBV5-1, the J gene TRBJ1-1; 8 positions agree with TRBD1. J lost 8 bases, V lost 4 bases, and 10 bases had no gene match. The germline gives CDR1 SGHRS, CDR2 YFSETQ. The CDR3 consists of 14 residues. CDR3 sequence reads: CASSQGAQGGEAFF. The CDR3 DNA follows: TGCGCCAGCAGCCAGGGGGCGCAGGGCGGGGAAGCTTTCTTT.

The CDR3 loop reads CSARDTLAGDNEQFF. The CDR3 nucleotides read TGCAGTGCTAGAGATACACTAGCGGGAGACAATGAGCAGTTCTTC. The J gene is TRBJ2-1, the V gene TRBV20-1; the match to TRBD2 covers 11 bases. Germline V lookup: CDR1 DFQATT, CDR2 SNEGSKA (reference sequence). The CDR3 is 15 residues long. The V gene end was trimmed by 0 bases and the J gene end by 5 bases; junction bases not matched to a gene: 3.

The V gene is TRBV20-1, the J gene TRBJ2-7, with 9 bases that match TRBD2. This CDR3 is built from 15 residues. Germline V CDR1 and CDR2: DFQATT, SNEGSKA (reference sequence). V lost 1 base, J lost 5 bases, and 9 bases stayed unmatched. CDR3 amino acids: CSARGGGAGGHEQYF. Here the CDR3 DNA reads TGCAGTGCTAGAGGAGGGGGAGCGGGGGGCCACGAGCAGTACTTC.

CDR3 sequence: CSVPGGGLTNYGYTF. The CDR3 DNA sequence: TGCAGCGTCCCCGGGGGAGGACTGACTAACTATGGCTACACCTTC. This chain links TRBV29-1 with TRBJ1-2, with a possible D match to TRBD1 (5 bases). Germline CDR1 and CDR2: SQVTM and ANQGSEA. Trimming left V 6 bases short and J 0 bases short, with 17 bases between. The CDR3 contains 15 residues.